The count of the clone carrying this TCR beta chain is one. This specimen belongs to a study of blood T cell repertoires in COVID-19. Study-wide background: The analysed material was cDNA or gDNA that came from T cells, B-cell-depleted T cells, or PBMCs.

CDR3 length: 13 residues. Germline values: CDR1 SGHRS, CDR2 YFSETQ. V lost 3 bases to trimming and J lost 3 bases; unmatched junction nucleotides: 3. Under the authors' procedure: How many nucleated cells were present was estimated from reference gene primer amplification. Using immunoSEQ multiplex PCR, the repertoire was profiled, and TCRdb retains in-frame clones only, with some absent. Clonal size and the V and J genes are those of that table, whereas D and trimming came from the DNA. Of some 74,000 clones in the sample, roughly 84% were seen once. The origin of this receptor is a man aged 45-60 years with active COVID-19. Sequencing was carried out using peripheral blood. The chain couples TRBV5-1 to TRBJ2-7; 7 positions agree with TRBD1. DNA for the CDR3: TGCGCCAGCAGCTCCAACAGGGGCTACGAGCAGTACTTC. It encodes CASSSNRGYEQYF.